Following are 32 T cell receptor beta chains from one sample sequenced in a study of blood T cell repertoires in COVID-19. Data came from immunoSEQ multiplex PCR; TCRdb stores just in-frame clones and leaves some out. Among fewer than 80,000 clones listed, just under 95% were seen once. The source material was peripheral blood. The receptors were sampled from a human donor in a cohort sampled during active COVID-19.

The V call is TRBV27, the J call TRBJ2-1; TRBD2 matches 11 bases. CDR1 MNHEY and CDR2 SMNVEV come from the germline V gene (reference sequence). There are 16 residues in the CDR3. V lost 5 bases to trimming and J lost 4 bases; unmatched junction nucleotides: 7. In DNA, the CDR3 is TGTGCCAGCAGTCCCCCCGGGACTAGCGGTTACAATGAGCAGTTCTTC. It translates to CASSPPGTSGYNEQFF.

The chain employs TRBV6-5 and TRBJ1-4; D gene unclear. This CDR3 spans 13 amino acids. V lost 0 bases, J lost 7 bases, and 6 bases lay in between. Germline CDR1 MNHEY, CDR2 SVGAGI. Here the CDR3 reads CASSYSRLEKLFF. CDR3 DNA sequence: TGTGCCAGCAGTTACTCGCGACTTGAAAAACTGTTTTTT.

The chain links TRBV30 to TRBJ1-2; D might be TRBD1 (5 bases). Germline CDR1 reads GTSNPN; CDR2 reads SVGIG (reference sequence). Trimming removed 0 bases from V and 7 bases from J, with 15 bases in between. The CDR3 runs to 14 residues. CDR3 nucleotides: TGTGCCTGGAGTGTACCGGGGGGGATAGGTGGCTACACCTTC. It specifies CAWSVPGGIGGYTF. Full variable domain (outside the CDR3, taken from reference TRBV30 and TRBJ1-2): SQTIHQWPATLVQPVGSPLSLECTVEGTSNPNLYWYRQAAGRGLQLLFYSVGIGQISSEVPQNLSASRPQDRQFILSSKKLLLSDSGFYLCAWSVPGGIGGYTFGSGTRLTVV.

This clone was recorded a few times. This sequence joins TRBV11-1 and TRBJ2-2; perhaps TRBD1 as D (6 bases). The V end lost 5 bases, the J end lost 6 bases, and 13 bases lay between the germline ends. Germline V gives CDR1 SGHAT, CDR2 FQDESV (reference sequence). This CDR3 comprises 14 residues. The CDR3 reads CASSPPQGSGELFF. The CDR3 DNA is TGTGCCAGCAGCCCCCCCCAGGGGTCCGGGGAGCTGTTTTTT.

This clone was seen only once. The gene calls are TRBV5-6 and TRBJ2-5; a weak D match, TRBD2 (5 bases). In germline, CDR1 is SGHDT, CDR2 YYEEEE. The CDR3 totals 13 residues. The V and J ends lost 4 bases and 5 bases respectively, with 12 bases between them. CDR3 loop: CASSGGRRETQYF. As DNA, the CDR3 is TGTGCCAGCAGCGGAGGCCGGCGGGAGACCCAGTACTTC.

This chain links TRBV7-8 with TRBJ1-5; TRBD1 matches at 8 bases. Trimming at V came to 5 bases and at J to 8 bases, leaving 8 bases not matched to a gene. The CDR3 totals 14 residues. Germline V gene sequence: CDR1 SGHVS, CDR2 FQNEAQ. The CDR3: CASSPAGGWKPQHF. The CDR3 nucleotides are TGTGCCAGCAGCCCCGCAGGGGGCTGGAAGCCCCAGCATTTT.

This rearrangement joins TRBV5-6 to TRBJ2-2; 8 nucleotides line up with TRBD1. With 5 bases clipped from V and 5 bases from J, the junction kept 2 bases outside the gene matches. The CDR3 sequence is 13 residues long. Per the germline V gene, CDR1 is SGHDT and CDR2 is YYEEEE. CDR3 in DNA: TGTGCCAGCAGTCGGACAGGGACCGGGGAGCTGTTTTTT. The encoded protein is CASSRTGTGELFF. The whole variable domain, remainder taken from reference TRBV5-6 and TRBJ2-2, is DAGVTQSPTHLIKTRGQQVTLRCSPKSGHDTVSWYQQALGQGPQFIFQYYEEEERQRGNFPDRFSGHQFPNYSSELNVNALLLGDSALYLCASSRTGTGELFFGEGSRLTVL.

The rearrangement joins TRBV5-8 to TRBJ1-5; a weak D match, TRBD1 (6 bases). The CDR3 extends over 15 amino acids. Trimming removed 4 bases from V and 6 bases from J, with 17 bases in between. Germline V gives CDR1 SGHTS, CDR2 YDEGEE. CDR3 sequence reads: CASSKAGGGGQPQHF. In DNA, the CDR3 is TGTGCCAGCAGCAAGGCGGGGGGCGGGGGTCAGCCCCAGCATTTT.

As regards this clone: Other DNA sequences of this sample code for an identical CDR3. The chain carries TRBV5-4 and TRBJ2-6; D perhaps matches TRBD2 (5 bases). In germline, CDR1 is SGHNT, CDR2 YYREEE (reference sequence). The CDR3 is 16 amino acids. Trimming removed 7 bases at V and 0 bases at J, with 14 bases between. CDR3 sequence reads: CASFRGGSSGANVLTF. DNA for the CDR3: TGTGCCAGCTTTCGAGGAGGAAGCTCTGGGGCCAACGTCCTGACTTTC.

The V call is TRBV12-5, the J call TRBJ2-1, with a possible D match to TRBD1 (5 bases). Germline V gives CDR1 LGHNT, CDR2 FRNRAP. The CDR3 length is 15 residues. V was trimmed by 9 bases and J by 0 bases, leaving 15 bases between them. CDR3 in amino acids: CASPQTESSYNEQFF. DNA of the CDR3: TGTGCTAGCCCCCAGACAGAAAGCTCCTACAATGAGCAGTTCTTC.

This chain connects TRBV4-1 to TRBJ2-5, with 11 bases identical to TRBD2. The CDR3 is 17 amino acids. CDR1 MGHRA and CDR2 YSYEKL come from the germline V gene. J was trimmed by 4 bases and V by 3 bases; bases with no gene match: 10. The CDR3 is CASSHIAGGPLRETQYF. The CDR3 region has the DNA TGCGCCAGCAGCCACATAGCGGGGGGGCCGCTCCGAGAGACCCAGTACTTC.

J is TRBJ2-7 and V is TRBV28; D unresolved. CDR1 and CDR2 (germline): MDHEN, SYDVKM. The CDR3 spans 13 residues. The CDR3 bases are TGTGAATTCCGTCCCTACCAAATCTACGAGCAGTACTTC. It is translated as CEFRPYQIYEQYF.

V and J are TRBV6-6 and TRBJ2-7; no definite D call. Deletions cut 6 bases from V and 2 bases from J, with 5 bases between. CDR1 is MNHNY, CDR2 SVGAGI, per germline (reference sequence). The CDR3 totals 11 residues. CDR3 in DNA: TGTGCCAGCAGCGAGGCCTACGAGCAGTACTTC. Translation: CASSEAYEQYF.

Remarks on this clone: The germline gene is not matched at one end of the junction; a read error may be the cause. The chain couples TRBV7-7 to TRBJ2-5; D is perhaps TRBD1 (5 bases). This CDR3 spans 14 amino acids. CDR1 and CDR2 from the germline V gene are SSHAT and FNYEAQ (reference sequence). CDR3 bases: TGTGCTAGCAGCTTAGGGGCAGTTCAAGAGACCCAGTACTTC. Residues: CASSLGAVQETQYF.

This rearrangement joins TRBV15 to TRBJ1-2; 10 bases line up with TRBD1. The germline V gene has CDR1 LNHNV and CDR2 YYDKDF (reference sequence). J was trimmed by 8 bases and V by 5 bases; bases with no gene match: 5. CDR3 length: 13 amino acids. The CDR3 bases are TGTGCCACCAGCGGGGGGACAGGGGACGGCTACACCTTC. Protein sequence: CATSGGTGDGYTF.

This clone was counted once. This chain joins TRBV6-6 and TRBJ1-5; D possibly corresponds to TRBD1 (6 bases). The CDR3 length is 15 residues. Germline assignment: CDR1 MNHNY and CDR2 SVGAGI (reference sequence). V lost 5 bases and J 4 bases, leaving 15 bases between the germline ends. The CDR3, as DNA: TGTGCCAGCAGTGCAGAGGGGGGGACGAATCAGCCCCAGCATTTT. This codes for CASSAEGGTNQPQHF.

The rearrangement joins TRBV3-1 (or the pseudogene TRBV3-2) to TRBJ2-4; a possible D gene is TRBD1 (6 bases). V was shortened by 5 bases and J by 1 base, with 9 bases between the two germline ends. The CDR3 has 14 residues. CDR1 LGHDT and CDR2 YNNKEL come from the germline V gene (reference sequence). CDR3: CASSGQWAKNIQYF. DNA for the CDR3: TGTGCCAGCAGCGGACAGTGGGCCAAAAACATTCAGTACTTC.

This chain connects TRBV5-5 to TRBJ2-7, with TRBD1 identical over 10 bases. The J segment lost 5 bases and the V segment lost 2 bases, leaving 1 base of the junction unmatched. CDR1 is SGHKS and CDR2 is YYEKEE in the germline V gene (reference sequence). This CDR3 has 13 residues. CDR3 DNA: TGTGCCAGCAGCTTCGGGACAGGGGACGAGCAGTACTTC. It is translated as CASSFGTGDEQYF. The variable domain in full, with the rest retrieved from reference TRBV5-5 and TRBJ2-7, is DAGVTQSPTHLIKTRGQQVTLRCSPISGHKSVSWYQQVLGQGPQFIFQYYEKEERGRGNFPDRFSARQFPNYSSELNVNALLLGDSALYLCASSFGTGDEQYFGPGTRLTVT.

The chain recombines TRBV14 with TRBJ2-3, with 7 bases lining up with TRBD2. The germline gives CDR1 SGHDN, CDR2 FVKESK. With V trimmed by 6 bases and J by 0 bases, 15 bases remained unmatched. The CDR3 covers 18 residues. CDR3 loop: CASRAGGGRHPSTDTQYF. The CDR3 coding sequence is TGTGCCAGCAGAGCGGGCGGCGGGAGACACCCTAGCACAGATACGCAGTATTTT. The whole variable domain, filled in from reference TRBV14 and TRBJ2-3, reads EAGVTQFPSHSVIEKGQTVTLRCDPISGHDNLYWYRRVMGKEIKFLLHFVKESKQDESGMPNNRFLAERTGGTYSTLKVQPAELEDSGVYFCASRAGGGRHPSTDTQYFGPGTRLTVL.

This clone has only a few counts. This chain uses TRBV7-9 with TRBJ1-4, with a possible D match to TRBD1 (6 bases). Germline CDR1 SEHNR, CDR2 FQNEAQ (reference sequence). The ends were cut back, 1 base at V and 7 bases at J, with 13 bases in the middle. This CDR3 spans 15 amino acids. As DNA, the CDR3 is TGTGCCAGCAGCTTAGGTTTGGGGGCACGTGAAAAACTGTTTTTT. Translated: CASSLGLGAREKLFF.

The chain joins TRBV10-1 to TRBJ2-7; 11 bases line up with TRBD2. The ends lost 4 bases at V and 7 bases at J; junction bases unmatched: 12. CDR1 and CDR2 (germline): WNHNN, SYGVQD (reference sequence). CDR3 size: 16 residues. Here the CDR3 DNA reads TGCGCCAGCAGTGGGGGGCGGCGGGTAGCGGGAGGGGAGCAGTACTTC. The encoded protein is CASSGGRRVAGGEQYF.

The rearrangement links TRBV19 to TRBJ1-5; 7 bases map to TRBD1. The germline V gene has CDR1 LNHDA and CDR2 SQIVND (reference sequence). V shed 7 bases and J 6 bases; nucleotides not matched to a gene: 9. The CDR3 length is 14 residues. The CDR3: CASTDTGDGQPQHF. The CDR3, as DNA: TGTGCCAGTACCGATACAGGGGACGGTCAGCCCCAGCATTTT.

The genes are TRBV5-1 and TRBJ2-1; D gene ambiguous. Germline values: CDR1 SGHRS, CDR2 YFSETQ. V lost 0 bases to trimming and J lost 0 bases, with 13 bases between them. The CDR3 has 17 amino acids. CDR3 in amino acids: CASSLASQRSSYNEQFF. The DNA for the CDR3 is TGCGCCAGCAGCTTGGCGTCGCAAAGGAGCTCCTACAATGAGCAGTTCTTC.

The V call is TRBV4-2, the J call TRBJ2-7, with D maybe TRBD2 (6 bases). CDR3 size: 16 residues. Germline V CDR1 and CDR2: LGHNA, YNFKEQ. Trimming took off 0 bases at V and 0 bases at J, with 12 bases between the two ends. CDR3 DNA sequence: TGTGCCAGCAGCCAAGAGGCGGAGGGTATCTCCTACGAGCAGTACTTC. As protein: CASSQEAEGISYEQYF.

The J gene is TRBJ2-5, the V gene TRBV19; D might be TRBD1 (6 bases). Trimming took off 6 bases at V and 2 bases at J, with 16 bases between the two ends. The CDR3 length is 15 residues. Germline V gene sequence: CDR1 LNHDA, CDR2 SQIVND (reference sequence). The CDR3 sequence: CASSRGVANQETQYF. CDR3 coding DNA: TGTGCCAGTAGCAGGGGTGTGGCGAATCAAGAGACCCAGTACTTC.

The chain carries TRBV7-3 and TRBJ1-1; D is unresolved. The V gene's germline CDR1 is SGHTA and CDR2 FQGTGA. V was clipped by 3 bases and J by 7 bases, with 12 bases between them. The CDR3 consists of 13 residues. CDR3 DNA sequence: TGTGCCAGCAGCTTGGTGGCGCGCGGTGAAGCTTTCTTT. Amino acid sequence: CASSLVARGEAFF.

The sample holds a few counts of this clone. J is TRBJ1-6 and V is TRBV7-9; TRBD1 might be the D (5 bases). Germline V gene lookup returns CDR1 SEHNR and CDR2 FQNEAQ (reference sequence). V lost 0 bases and J lost 7, with 10 bases in between. There are 15 residues in the CDR3. The CDR3 protein is CASSLALDRNSPLHF. In DNA, the CDR3 is TGTGCCAGCAGCTTAGCCCTAGACAGAAATTCACCCCTCCACTTT.

The chain recombines TRBV24-1 with TRBJ1-2; 7 positions match TRBD1. Germline CDR1 is KGHDR and CDR2 is SFDVKD. The CDR3 totals 14 residues. Trimming took 0 bases from V and 6 from J; bases not matched to a gene: 3. This CDR3 reads CATSDLGGTDGYTF. CDR3 in DNA: TGTGCCACCAGTGATTTGGGTGGGACAGATGGCTACACCTTC.

This clone was seen once. This chain connects TRBV21-1 to TRBJ2-1; the D call TRBD2 from the table was never checked on the DNA. TRBV21-1 constitutes a pseudogene. The length of the CDR3 is 16 residues. CDR3 amino acids: CASSNMSGRDYNEQFF. In DNA, the CDR3 is TGTGCCAGCAGCAACATGAGCGGGAGGGACTACAATGAGCAGTTCTTC.

V gene TRBV18 combines with J gene TRBJ1-2, with 10 nucleotides matching TRBD1. The CDR3 spans 14 residues. The V and J ends lost 4 bases and 7 bases, in that order; junction bases with no gene match: 6. The germline V gene has CDR1 KGHSH and CDR2 LQKENI. The CDR3 protein is CASSRDRGDGGYTF. The DNA of the CDR3 is TGTGCCAGCTCACGGGACAGGGGAGACGGTGGCTACACCTTC.

The V call is TRBV4-3, the J call TRBJ2-7; TRBD1 agrees at 7 bases. CDR3 length: 15 residues. Losses at the gene ends were 1 base for V and 5 bases for J; bases not matched to a gene: 8. The V gene's germline CDR1 is LGHNA and CDR2 YSLEER. The CDR3, as DNA: TGCGCCAGCAGCCAAGGCCGTTACAGGGGAAACGAGCAGTACTTC. Encoded protein: CASSQGRYRGNEQYF.

The rearrangement links TRBV5-1 to TRBJ1-2; 9 bases map to TRBD1. CDR3 length equals 14 residues. Germline lookup yields CDR1 SGHRS and CDR2 YFSETQ. V was clipped by 4 bases and J by 8 bases; unmatched bases: 9. The CDR3 DNA sequence: TGCGCCAGCAGCCGCGGGGGACAGGGTGAGGGCTACACCTTC. This encodes CASSRGGQGEGYTF.